The source of this T cell receptor beta chain is a study of shared clonotypes between healthy human individuals. Findings and limits, study-wide: Few donors restricted represented genetic and exposure-history diversity.

Germline CDR1 MDHEN, CDR2 SYDVKM. The length of the CDR3 is 16 residues. Trimming shortened V by 4 bases and J by 3 bases, and 16 bases separated the two germline ends. Genomic DNA, for the unsorted samples, came from about 90 million PBMCs. An assay was performed, and its level was deep. With ten immunoSEQ deep assay plates, unsorted PBMC DNA underwent sequencing. The table came from immunoSEQ multiplex PCR; TCRdb's copy has only in-frame clones and leaves some out. The table shows roughly 490,000 clones, with about 82% occurring only once. Concerning this clone itself: Its target is not known.

Sequencing was done on a sample of PBMCs. The clonotype originates from a middle-aged woman in good health. Some clones in this sample may be carry-over from other donors' samples. This chain links TRBV28 with TRBJ1-5; D gene unclear. Here the CDR3 reads CASSSSGGRDNQPQHF. CDR3 sequence (DNA): TGTGCCAGCAGTTCCAGTGGAGGGCGGGACAATCAGCCCCAGCATTTT.